These 12 T cell receptor beta chains originate from one sample sequenced in a study of T-cell memory formation after mild COVID-19. From the 5' RACE reads, TCRdb called clonotypes with MiXCR, one entry per CDR3 protein. The data show 400,000 to 500,000 distinct CDR3 sequences, 20% seen once. Input material: PBMCs or a T cell subset sorted from them (not recorded which). Receptors originate from an adult woman who had mild COVID-19 (a few samples of this study predate the infection). Cell type and time point are not known.

J is TRBJ1-2 and V is TRBV20-1, with D possibly matching TRBD1 (6 bases). Looked up from germline, CDR1 is DFQATT and CDR2 is SNEGSKA (reference sequence). The CDR3 consists of 15 residues. V was cut by 3 bases and J by 0 bases, with 14 bases left in between. The CDR3 here is CSASGGRLANYGYTF. The CDR3 bases are TGCAGTGCTAGTGGGGGGCGCTTGGCTAACTATGGCTACACCTTC.

This chain joins TRBV29-1 and TRBJ1-1; D unresolved. This CDR3 spans 12 amino acids. V was cut by 6 bases and J by 0 bases, with 8 bases left in between. CDR1 and CDR2 (germline): SQVTM, ANQGSEA. In DNA form, the CDR3 reads TGCAGCGTGTCCGTGATGAACACTGAAGCTTTCTTT. Its translation: CSVSVMNTEAFF. Looking up the rest from reference TRBV29-1 and TRBJ1-1 gives the full variable domain: SAVISQKPSRDICQRGTSLTIQCQVDSQVTMMFWYRQQPGQSLTLIATANQGSEATYESGFVIDKFPISRPNLTFSTLTVSNMSPEDSSIYLCSVSVMNTEAFFGQGTRLTVV.

The gene calls are TRBV15 and TRBJ2-5, with a weak D call TRBD2 (6 bases). Germline V gene sequence: CDR1 LNHNV, CDR2 YYDKDF (reference sequence). The V gene lost 1 base and the J gene lost 1 base, with 10 bases spanning the gap. This CDR3 is 15 amino acids long. The CDR3 loop reads CATSRAPTSQETQYF. DNA of the CDR3: TGTGCCACCAGCAGAGCCCCGACTAGCCAAGAGACCCAGTACTTC.

This clonotype was seen only a few times. V usage is TRBV7-9 and J usage is TRBJ2-1; perhaps TRBD1 as D (6 bases). This CDR3 contains 16 residues. CDR1 is SEHNR and CDR2 is FQNEAQ in the germline V gene (reference sequence). V was pared by 4 bases and J by 4 bases, with 17 bases between. The CDR3 DNA follows: TGTGCCAGCAGCTCGGACAGCATAATTGGGTACAATGAGCAGTTCTTC. Translated, it gives CASSSDSIIGYNEQFF.

The table lists this clonotype with a few counts. The chain uses TRBV5-5 and TRBJ2-7, with D perhaps TRBD1 (6 bases). This CDR3 is 14 amino acids long. Trimming cost V 4 bases and J 0 bases, with 11 bases left between them. Germline lookup yields CDR1 SGHKS and CDR2 YYEKEE (reference sequence). The CDR3 loop is CASSRDILSYEQYF. The CDR3 nucleotides read TGTGCCAGCAGCCGGGACATCCTCTCCTACGAGCAGTACTTC.

This rearrangement joins TRBV7-2 to TRBJ2-7; 7 bases fit TRBD1. The CDR3 is 13 residues long. The V gene's germline CDR1 is SGHTA and CDR2 FQGNSA. The trim removed 4 bases at V and 6 bases at J, leaving 6 bases unmatched. The CDR3 coding sequence is TGTGCCAGCAGCTCAGGGGGAACCGGCGAGCAGTACTTC. Translated: CASSSGGTGEQYF.

This clonotype came up a few times. The chain joins TRBV6-5 to TRBJ2-7; D is ambiguous. The CDR3 sequence is 11 residues long. CDR1 is MNHEY, CDR2 SVGAGI, per germline. V was clipped by 5 bases and J by 6 bases, with 8 bases between them. The CDR3 region has the DNA TGTGCCAGCAGTAGTAGGAGCGAGCAGTACTTC. It specifies CASSSRSEQYF.

This clonotype was recorded a few times. The genes are TRBV15 and TRBJ2-7; 11 bases fit TRBD1. There are 17 residues in the CDR3. CDR1 LNHNV and CDR2 YYDKDF come from the germline V gene (reference sequence). The ends lost 3 bases at V and 3 bases at J; junction bases unmatched: 10. This chain's CDR3 is CATSRGKPGQGVYEQYF. CDR3 nucleotide sequence: TGTGCCACCAGCAGGGGTAAACCGGGACAGGGGGTCTACGAGCAGTACTTC.

This clonotype was counted many times. The chain is built from TRBV7-3 and TRBJ1-5, with D maybe TRBD1 (5 bases). The CDR3 sequence is 13 residues long. CDR1 and CDR2 from the germline V gene are SGHTA and FQGTGA. The germline V and J ends were trimmed by 5 bases and 5 bases, with 10 bases remaining between them. CDR3 in DNA: TGTGCCAGCAGCCCGACAGCCGATCAGCCCCAGCATTTT. Translation: CASSPTADQPQHF. The variable domain in full, with the rest retrieved from reference TRBV7-3 and TRBJ1-5, is GAGVSQTPSNKVTEKGKYVELRCDPISGHTALYWYRQSLGQGPEFLIYFQGTGAADDSGLPNDRFFAVRPEGSVSTLKIQRTERGDSAVYLCASSPTADQPQHFGDGTRLSIL.

The chain has TRBV10-3 and TRBJ2-1; tentatively, D is TRBD1 or TRBD2 (6 bases each). The V end was cut by 0 bases, the J end by 3 bases, with 9 bases between. The CDR3 has 15 residues. CDR1 is ENHRY, CDR2 SYGVKD, per germline. The CDR3 is CAISESGGLYNEQFF. DNA for the CDR3: TGTGCCATCAGTGAGTCTGGGGGGCTCTACAATGAGCAGTTCTTC.

Notes on this clonotype: The conserved closing phenylalanine or tryptophan is absent in this CDR3, likely reflecting a read error. The limits of the CDR3 on the DNA are not certain, so only TCRdb's listed CDR3 is given. The chain employs TRBV12-3 or TRBV12-4 and TRBJ2-4; the D call TRBD1 from the table was never checked on the DNA. Termini included, the CDR3 measures 13 amino acids. This CDR3 reads CASRHSTGGELMI.

The chain combines TRBV12-3 or TRBV12-4 with TRBJ1-5, with D possibly being TRBD1 (6 bases). The CDR3 loop spans 18 amino acids. The ends were cut back, 3 bases at V and 0 bases at J, with 18 bases in the middle. DNA of the CDR3: TGTGCCAGCAGTTTCCGCACAGGGAATCGGTATAGCAATCAGCCCCAGCATTTT. Protein product: CASSFRTGNRYSNQPQHF.